These 25 T cell receptor beta chains share one sample of origin, sequenced in a study of blood T cells in healthy people across ages. For the second PCR, which ran for about 6 to 12 cycles, a sample-barcoded 5' primer and a J-beta primer mix were used. TCRdb processed the 5' RACE reads anew with MiXCR; each CDR3 protein has one entry. Here the sample spans around 1,800,000 distinct CDR3 sequences, 35% to 50% being singletons. The sequenced material came from blood. Source of these receptors: a human donor in good health.

This clonotype occurred a few times. The chain has TRBV10-3 and TRBJ2-5, with TRBD2 matching over 16 bases. The CDR3 loop spans 17 amino acids. V gave up 6 bases and J gave up 6 bases; unmatched junction bases: 10. Germline V gene data show CDR1 as ENHRY and CDR2 as SYGVKD. CDR3 nucleotides: TGTGCCATCAGCTCGGGACTAGCGGGGGGGCATCAACAGACCCAGTACTTC. It is translated as CAISSGLAGGHQQTQYF.

The chain links TRBV29-1 to TRBJ1-1; D perhaps matches TRBD1 (5 bases). Germline V gene lookup returns CDR1 SQVTM and CDR2 ANQGSEA. The CDR3 sequence is 16 residues long. Trimming took off 0 bases at V and 4 bases at J, with 18 bases between the two ends. CDR3 sequence reads: CSVEDPRGGGVTEAFF. CDR3 DNA: TGCAGCGTTGAAGATCCCCGCGGGGGAGGGGTCACTGAAGCTTTCTTT.

Turning to this clonotype: The junction differs from germline at one of its ends, possibly a read error. This chain links TRBV2 with TRBJ2-5; 7 bases fit TRBD1. From germline, CDR1 is SNHLY and CDR2 FYNNEI. This CDR3 is 14 amino acids long. The CDR3 DNA reads as TGTGACAGCAGTGACAGGGAAGGCACAGAGACCCAGTACTTC. Its translation: CDSSDREGTETQYF.

The chain uses TRBV3-1 and TRBJ2-5; a weak D match, TRBD1 (6 bases). The CDR3 extends over 19 amino acids. Germline V gene sequence: CDR1 LGHDT, CDR2 YNNKEL (reference sequence). The germline V and J ends were trimmed by 1 base and 2 bases, with 23 bases remaining between them. CDR3 nucleotide sequence: TGTGCCAGCAGCCAAGTGGGGGCGGCAGAACCTGCGGGTCAAGAGACCCAGTACTTC. Translation: CASSQVGAAEPAGQETQYF.

The rearrangement uses TRBV11-1 and TRBJ1-6, with a possible D match to TRBD1 (6 bases). The V gene lost 6 bases and the J gene lost 7 bases, with 7 bases spanning the gap. Germline V gives CDR1 SGHAT, CDR2 FQDESV (reference sequence). The CDR3 covers 12 residues. CDR3 DNA sequence: TGTGCCAGCAGAAGGGGGAATTCACCCCTCCACTTT. Protein sequence: CASRRGNSPLHF. The entire variable domain, with the rest obtained from reference TRBV11-1 and TRBJ1-6, is as follows: EAEVAQSPRYKITEKSQAVAFWCDPISGHATLYWYRQILGQGPELLVQFQDESVVDDSQLPKDRFSAERLKGVDSTLKIQPAELGDSAMYLCASRRGNSPLHFGNGTRLTVT.

The V and J genes are TRBV2 and TRBJ2-5; 10 positions agree with TRBD2. The junction had 5 bases not matched to a gene; V was cut back by 2 bases and J by 2 bases. Per germline, CDR1 SNHLY and CDR2 FYNNEI. The CDR3 loop spans 16 amino acids. CDR3 residues: CASSEFLAGAQETQYF. CDR3 coding DNA: TGTGCCAGCAGTGAATTCCTAGCGGGGGCGCAAGAGACCCAGTACTTC.

This clonotype was detected only a few times. The V call is TRBV5-6, the J call TRBJ1-5, with TRBD1 as a possible D gene (6 bases). The CDR3 is 17 amino acids. Germline V gene lookup returns CDR1 SGHDT and CDR2 YYEEEE. V was trimmed by 5 bases and J by 2 bases, leaving 20 bases between them. CDR3 DNA: TGTGCCAGCAGTACATCAGGGGTGGTATTCGGCAATCAGCCCCAGCATTTT. Translated: CASSTSGVVFGNQPQHF.

In its sample, this clonotype was seen a few times. The chain recombines TRBV6-6 with TRBJ1-4; 7 bases are a match to TRBD1. Germline trimming cut 2 bases from V and 7 bases from J; bases unmatched to any gene: 1. CDR3 length equals 13 residues. Germline V gives CDR1 MNHNY, CDR2 SVGAGI (reference sequence). The CDR3 spells CASSYGTAEKLFF. CDR3 DNA sequence: TGTGCCAGCAGTTACGGGACAGCTGAAAAACTGTTTTTT.

J is TRBJ1-2 and V is TRBV7-9; unclear D gene. The germline V gene has CDR1 SEHNR and CDR2 FQNEAQ (reference sequence). The CDR3 spans 14 residues. Trimming shortened V by 3 bases and J by 4 bases, and 12 bases separated the two germline ends. CDR3 DNA: TGTGCCAGCAGCTTCGGCAGATCTACCTATGGCTACACCTTC. Its translation is CASSFGRSTYGYTF.

This clonotype has only a few counts. V usage is TRBV6-6 and J usage is TRBJ1-2, with no clear D. The CDR3 has 14 residues. V gave up 6 bases and J gave up 0 bases, with 11 bases separating them. CDR1 is MNHNY, CDR2 SVGAGI, per germline (reference sequence). The CDR3 DNA follows: TGTGCCAGCAGCATACAGTCCTCTAACTATGGCTACACCTTC. Residues: CASSIQSSNYGYTF.

This clonotype turned up a few times. The chain is built from TRBV28 and TRBJ2-1; 7 bases map to TRBD2. Germline trimming cut 3 bases from V and 4 bases from J; bases unmatched to any gene: 3. Germline V gene lookup returns CDR1 MDHEN and CDR2 SYDVKM. This CDR3 spans 14 amino acids. DNA of the CDR3: TGTGCCAGCAGTTTCCGGGGGGTTTACAATGAGCAGTTCTTC. It is translated as CASSFRGVYNEQFF.

The chain joins TRBV29-1 to TRBJ1-2; 9 bases line up with TRBD1. J lost 8 bases, V lost 4 bases, and 8 bases had no gene match. From germline, CDR1 is SQVTM and CDR2 ANQGSEA. The CDR3 is made up of 13 amino acids. The CDR3 reads CSVGTGGMEGYTF. The CDR3 DNA reads as TGCAGCGTTGGTACAGGGGGCATGGAGGGCTACACCTTC.

As for this clonotype: An end of the junction differs from the germline gene, which may be a read error. The chain carries TRBV7-8 and TRBJ2-7, with 8 bases identical to TRBD2. Germline CDR1 reads SGHVS; CDR2 reads FQNEAQ. The CDR3 extends over 15 amino acids. Here the CDR3 DNA reads TGTGCCAGCAGCCCCGCGGGGGGCATATCCTACGGGCAGTACTTC. Protein sequence: CASSPAGGISYGQYF.

The CDR3 loop is CATSDFGQGGYEQYF. The CDR3 DNA sequence: TGTGCCACCAGTGATTTTGGACAGGGCGGTTACGAGCAGTACTTC. The V gene is TRBV24-1, the J gene TRBJ2-4; TRBD1 aligns across 8 bases. The J call is uncertain, as TRBJ2-7 better fits the DNA end. This CDR3 has 15 amino acids. From germline, CDR1 is KGHDR and CDR2 SFDVKD.

This clonotype was seen at least ten times. The genes are TRBV28 and TRBJ2-5; 8 bases match TRBD1. The CDR3 totals 13 residues. CDR1 is MDHEN, CDR2 SYDVKM, per germline. V was clipped by 5 bases and J by 5 bases; unmatched bases: 4. The CDR3 DNA follows: TGTGCCAGCAGTCGACAGGGGTACGAGACCCAGTACTTC. Protein: CASSRQGYETQYF.

In its sample, this clonotype was seen many times. This chain joins TRBV28 and TRBJ2-5; tentatively, D is TRBD1 (6 bases). This CDR3 is built from 15 residues. CDR1 MDHEN and CDR2 SYDVKM come from the germline V gene. Trimming left V 8 bases short and J 4 bases short, with 20 bases between. The CDR3 DNA follows: TGTGCCAGCCGGAGTCGGGACATAGCGAGAGAGACCCAGTACTTC. This codes for CASRSRDIARETQYF. The full variable domain, its missing parts supplied by reference TRBV28 and TRBJ2-5, is DVKVTQSSRYLVKRTGEKVFLECVQDMDHENMFWYRQDPGLGLRLIYFSYDVKMKEKGDIPEGYSVSREKKERFSLILESASTNQTSMYLCASRSRDIARETQYFGPGTRLLVL.

The chain is built from TRBV7-2 and TRBJ2-1; a weak D match, TRBD1 (5 bases). The V end lost 5 bases, the J end lost 0 bases, and 14 bases lay between the germline ends. There are 16 residues in the CDR3. Per germline, CDR1 SGHTA and CDR2 FQGNSA. CDR3 in DNA: TGTGCCAGCAGCACAGGACCGGTTAGCTCCTACAATGAGCAGTTCTTC. Translated: CASSTGPVSSYNEQFF.

The V gene is TRBV7-8, the J gene TRBJ2-5, with 9 bases fitting TRBD2. V lost 1 base, J lost 4 bases, and 7 bases stayed unmatched. The CDR3 has 16 residues. Germline lookup yields CDR1 SGHVS and CDR2 FQNEAQ. CDR3 nucleotides: TGTGCCAGCAGCTTAGGCGGGGGGGCCTGGTTAGAGACCCAGTACTTC. This sequence encodes CASSLGGGAWLETQYF. Full variable domain (rest looked up from reference TRBV7-8 and TRBJ2-5): GAGVSQSPRYKVAKRGQDVALRCDPISGHVSLFWYQQALGQGPEFLTYFQNEAQLDKSGLPSDRFFAERPEGSVSTLKIQRTQQEDSAVYLCASSLGGGAWLETQYFGPGTRLLVL.

This clonotype was counted only a few times. Its ends do not fully match the called genes, so a read error is possible. CDR3 residues: CTSRGDRNYGYTF. Written as DNA, the CDR3 is TGTACCAGCAGGGGGGACCGTAACTATGGCTACACCTTC. The chain has TRBV2 and TRBJ1-2; 7 nucleotides match TRBD1. Germline V CDR1 and CDR2: SNHLY, FYNNEI. The CDR3 consists of 13 residues.

This clonotype was detected once. A single base separates this from a much larger clone, so it may be a read error. The rearrangement links TRBV3-1 to TRBJ2-7; a possible D gene is TRBD2 (7 bases). The J call may not be correct, given that the DNA end is closer to TRBJ2-5. Germline V CDR1 and CDR2: LGHDT, YNNKEL (reference sequence). The CDR3 runs 15 residues. CDR3 DNA sequence: TGTGCCAGCGGCCAAGTATCAGGGGAGGGGGAGACCCAGTACTTC. This encodes CASGQVSGEGETQYF.

The rearrangement joins TRBV2 to TRBJ1-4; the D is unclear. CDR1 and CDR2 (germline): SNHLY, FYNNEI. Between the trimmed V and J ends, which lost 8 bases and 7 bases, there was a span of 17 bases. The CDR3 loop spans 14 amino acids. The CDR3 protein is CASPLDGVGEKLFF. In nucleotides, the CDR3 is TGTGCCAGCCCCCTCGACGGGGTGGGTGAAAAACTGTTTTTT.

This chain connects TRBV4-3 to TRBJ1-3; possibly TRBD1 for D (6 bases). The V gene's germline CDR1 is LGHNA and CDR2 YSLEER. Trimming shortened V by 0 bases and J by 6 bases, and 15 bases separated the two germline ends. The CDR3 has 16 amino acids. In DNA, the CDR3 is TGCGCCAGCAGCCAAGAAACAGGGTATGGAGCAAACACCATATATTTT. Amino acids: CASSQETGYGANTIYF.

The rearrangement links TRBV20-1 to TRBJ2-5, with 8 nucleotides matching TRBD2. CDR1 and CDR2 from the germline V gene are DFQATT and SNEGSKA (reference sequence). The CDR3 is made up of 16 amino acids. Trimming at V came to 6 bases and at J to 5 bases, leaving 17 bases not matched to a gene. The CDR3 DNA sequence: TGCAGTGCCAACCTTGAACGGGGGGGCCCCCTGGAGACCCAGTACTTC. Translated, it gives CSANLERGGPLETQYF.

This clonotype was recorded at least ten times. This rearrangement joins TRBV12-3 or TRBV12-4 to TRBJ2-7, with TRBD1 identical over 9 bases. The CDR3 is 14 residues long. V lost 6 bases and J lost 2; bases outside the gene matches: 5. The CDR3 loop is CASSFGQGTYEQYF. CDR3 in DNA: TGTGCCAGCAGCTTCGGACAGGGGACCTACGAGCAGTACTTC.

This clonotype was counted only a few times. This CDR3 is CSARDPGRDGYTF. CDR3 nucleotides: TGCAGTGCTAGAGATCCGGGACGAGATGGCTACACCTTC. V and J are TRBV20-1 and TRBJ1-2; a possible D gene is TRBD1 (5 bases). V lost 0 bases to trimming and J lost 6 bases, with 11 bases between them. The germline V gene has CDR1 DFQATT and CDR2 SNEGSKA (reference sequence). CDR3 length: 13 amino acids.